This T cell receptor beta chain was documented in a study of cytotoxic CD8 clonotypes in ibrutinib-treated CLL. Study-level information: By median about 69 months, approximately 12 had progressed and approximately 14 stayed remitted; responses had been 2 complete and 25 or so partial. Samples yielded averages of approximately 260,000 productive templates and around 99,000 productive rearrangements. Broader study findings: Shared public clonotypes were rare, and on treatment they either got smaller or stayed the same. Relative to age-matched healthy donors, clonality at baseline was higher, and it tracked circulating CD8+ T-cell counts.

Clones were read by immunoSEQ multiplex PCR, and TCRdb kept only the in-frame ones, dropping some. This table has about 160,000 clones, approximately 80% appearing once. Turning to this clone: What it binds is not known.

Germline loops: CDR1 MNHNY, CDR2 SVGAGI (reference sequence). V was cut by 0 bases and J by 2 bases, with 11 bases left in between. The CDR3 has 15 amino acids. Source: PBMCs, taken after 24 months of ibrutinib treatment. The receptor's source is a human donor with chronic lymphocytic leukemia. V usage is TRBV6-6 and J usage is TRBJ2-7; tentative D call: TRBD1 (6 bases). The CDR3 coding sequence is TGTGCCAGCAGTTACTCGTCAGGGGACACCTACGAGCAGTACTTC. This encodes CASSYSSGDTYEQYF.